Below are 15 T cell receptor beta chains sequenced from a single sample in a study of T cells in localized non-small cell lung cancer. Measured with immunoSEQ multiplex PCR; TCRdb has only the in-frame clones, and not every one. Of around 50,000 clones in the sample, just over 85% were seen once. The material sequenced was peripheral blood, taken before any cancer treatment. These receptors were obtained from a woman aged 40-69 years with stage I lung adenocarcinoma.

The chain carries TRBV19 and TRBJ1-5; D gene uncertain. This CDR3 has 14 amino acids. V was pared by 4 bases and J by 2 bases, with 9 bases between. Germline CDR1 and CDR2: LNHDA and SQIVND (reference sequence). CDR3 sequence reads: CASSTGNGNQPQHF. The CDR3 coding sequence is TGTGCCAGTAGTACGGGGAATGGCAATCAGCCCCAGCATTTT.

The J gene is TRBJ2-1, the V gene TRBV19; 9 positions match TRBD2. Looked up from germline, CDR1 is LNHDA and CDR2 is SQIVND (reference sequence). Losses at the gene ends were 6 bases for V and 10 bases for J; bases not matched to a gene: 7. The CDR3 contains 13 residues. This CDR3 is CASRQRGAPEQFF. The CDR3 DNA reads TGTGCCAGTAGACAGCGGGGGGCCCCAGAGCAGTTCTTC.

The chain uses TRBV29-1 and TRBJ2-3; either TRBD1 or TRBD2 may supply D (5 bases each). V lost 3 bases and J 4 bases, leaving 8 bases between the germline ends. Germline V gene data show CDR1 as SQVTM and CDR2 as ANQGSEA. This CDR3 is 12 amino acids long. In DNA form, the CDR3 reads TGCAGCGTTGAGATGGGGGCAGATACGCAGTATTTT. This codes for CSVEMGADTQYF.

The chain employs TRBV18 and TRBJ1-2, with TRBD1 matching over 9 bases. V dropped 3 bases and J dropped 8; count of bases not matched to a gene: 10. The CDR3 sequence is 15 residues long. CDR1 is KGHSH, CDR2 LQKENI, per germline. The CDR3 DNA is TGTGCCAGCTCACCGTCGGGACAGGGATATCGCGGCTACACCTTC. It is translated as CASSPSGQGYRGYTF.

V usage is TRBV27 and J usage is TRBJ2-4, with 7 bases lining up with TRBD1. The germline V gene encodes CDR1 MNHEY and CDR2 SMNVEV (reference sequence). This CDR3 spans 15 amino acids. V was pared by 1 base and J by 6 bases, with 6 bases of the junction left unmatched. The CDR3 sequence: CASSLFTRQGNIQYF. The CDR3 DNA reads TGTGCCAGCAGTTTATTCACGAGACAGGGAAACATTCAGTACTTC.

The J gene is TRBJ1-2, the V gene TRBV6-6, with TRBD1 as a possible D gene (6 bases). This CDR3 contains 14 residues. Trimming took off 1 base at V and 10 bases at J, with 16 bases between the two ends. CDR1 is MNHNY, CDR2 SVGAGI, per germline (reference sequence). This chain's CDR3 is CASSYYQGISDYTF. CDR3 in DNA: TGTGCCAGCAGTTACTACCAGGGGATCAGTGACTACACCTTC.

This chain uses TRBV2 with TRBJ1-2; 7 bases agree with TRBD1. With 7 bases clipped from V and 2 bases from J, the junction kept 13 bases outside the gene matches. The germline V gene has CDR1 SNHLY and CDR2 FYNNEI. The CDR3 length is 16 residues. CDR3 region: CASKHLPGQTNYGYTF. CDR3 bases: TGTGCCAGCAAGCACTTGCCGGGACAGACAAACTATGGCTACACCTTC.

This clone was observed once. The gene calls are TRBV2 and TRBJ1-5; the D gene is possibly TRBD1 (5 bases). Trimming stripped 2 bases from V and 3 bases from J, with 17 bases between. Germline V CDR1 and CDR2: SNHLY, FYNNEI. The CDR3 runs to 17 residues. CDR3: CASSERDLRATNQPQHF. The CDR3 DNA follows: TGTGCCAGCAGTGAAAGGGACTTGCGGGCCACCAATCAGCCCCAGCATTTT.

This clone was seen only once. This sequence joins TRBV9 and TRBJ1-2; no clear D. Germline V gives CDR1 SGDLS, CDR2 YYNGEE. The V end lost 2 bases, the J end lost 4 bases, and 21 bases lay between the germline ends. This CDR3 region has 17 residues. The CDR3 DNA reads TGTGCCAGCAGCGTGGGCAGAACCCCTCTTCTGGGCTATGGCTACACCTTC. It specifies CASSVGRTPLLGYGYTF.

V and J are TRBV7-2 and TRBJ1-5; D gene uncertain. Germline CDR1 and CDR2: SGHTA and FQGNSA. CDR3 size: 15 residues. Trimming shortened V by 5 bases and J by 0 bases, and 11 bases separated the two germline ends. CDR3 coding DNA: TGTGCCAGCAGCCCCCCAGGAATTAGCAATCAGCCCCAGCATTTT. Encoded protein: CASSPPGISNQPQHF.

V gene TRBV9 combines with J gene TRBJ2-3, with 12 positions matching TRBD1. Germline V lookup: CDR1 SGDLS, CDR2 YYNGEE. This CDR3 region has 18 residues. V was pared by 4 bases and J by 5 bases, with 14 bases of the junction left unmatched. The CDR3, as DNA: TGTGCCAGCAGCAACCCACCGGGACAGGGGGCTGTAGGAGATACGCAGTATTTT. Residues: CASSNPPGQGAVGDTQYF.

The V gene is TRBV5-6, the J gene TRBJ1-2, with unresolved D. CDR1 is SGHDT and CDR2 is YYEEEE in the germline V gene. V dropped 2 bases and J dropped 9 bases, with 8 bases sitting between them. This CDR3 spans 11 amino acids. Written as DNA, the CDR3 is TGTGCCAGCAGCTTAGGCGAGAGCTACACCTTC. It is translated as CASSLGESYTF.

This chain uses TRBV7-8 with TRBJ1-1; 9 bases are shared with TRBD1. V gave up 5 bases and J gave up 1 base; unmatched junction bases: 5. CDR3 size: 15 residues. Germline CDR1 reads SGHVS; CDR2 reads FQNEAQ. The DNA of the CDR3 is TGTGCCAGCAGCCCGTTACAGGGGGCGAACACTGAAGCTTTCTTT. This translates into CASSPLQGANTEAFF.

V gene TRBV4-2 combines with J gene TRBJ1-1; D is unresolved. The CDR3 totals 15 residues. Deletions cut 0 bases from V and 0 bases from J, with 8 bases between. CDR1 is LGHNA and CDR2 is YNFKEQ in the germline V gene. Written as DNA, the CDR3 is TGTGCCAGCAGCCAAGATTTCCAAATGAACACTGAAGCTTTCTTT. This translates into CASSQDFQMNTEAFF.

The chain recombines TRBV5-1 with TRBJ2-7; D is unclear. Germline loops: CDR1 SGHRS, CDR2 YFSETQ. The CDR3 contains 13 residues. V was cut by 2 bases and J by 3 bases, with 9 bases left in between. This CDR3 reads CASSFLPDYEQYF. The DNA for the CDR3 is TGCGCCAGCAGCTTTTTACCCGACTACGAGCAGTACTTC.